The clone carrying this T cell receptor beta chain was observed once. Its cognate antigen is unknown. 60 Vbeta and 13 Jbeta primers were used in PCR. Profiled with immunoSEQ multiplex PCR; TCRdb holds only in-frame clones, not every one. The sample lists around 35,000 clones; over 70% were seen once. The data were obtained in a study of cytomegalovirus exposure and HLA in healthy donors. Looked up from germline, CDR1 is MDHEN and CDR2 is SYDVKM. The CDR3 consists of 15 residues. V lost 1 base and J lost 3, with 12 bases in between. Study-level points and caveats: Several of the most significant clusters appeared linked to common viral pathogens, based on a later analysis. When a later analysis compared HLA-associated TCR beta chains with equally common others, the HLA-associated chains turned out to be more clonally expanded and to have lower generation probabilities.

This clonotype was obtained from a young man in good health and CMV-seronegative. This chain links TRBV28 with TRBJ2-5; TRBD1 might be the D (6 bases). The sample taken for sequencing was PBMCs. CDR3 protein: CASSLSTGLKETQYF. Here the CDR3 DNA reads TGTGCCAGCAGTTTATCAACAGGGTTAAAAGAGACCCAGTACTTC. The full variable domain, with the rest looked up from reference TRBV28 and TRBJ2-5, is DVKVTQSSRYLVKRTGEKVFLECVQDMDHENMFWYRQDPGLGLRLIYFSYDVKMKEKGDIPEGYSVSREKKERFSLILESASTNQTSMYLCASSLSTGLKETQYFGPGTRLLVL.